The 13 T cell receptor beta chains listed next were all sequenced from one sample in a study of tumor-infiltrating lymphocytes in primary liver carcinoma. Co-extraction yielded RNA and DNA from roughly 20-30 mg of unsorted bulk tissue. The researchers produced TCR beta cDNA from roughly 500 ng total RNA with a constant-region primer. A slightly modified ARM-PCR protocol with three nested multiplex PCR rounds produced these TCR beta libraries. Researchers ran the first two PCR rounds for roughly 10 cycles each with TRBV1-TRBV30 forward primers and a C-beta reverse primer. MiXCR, run by TCRdb on the multiplex PCR reads, gives a single entry per CDR3 protein. The data show about 100,000 distinct CDR3 sequences, over 55% seen once. Sequencing used liver tumor tissue from sampling region 5. Subset given: tumor region T5, tumor centre. Receptor source: a woman aged 55-70 years with primary liver carcinoma and hepatitis B virus infection.

With regard to this clonotype: No conserved phenylalanine or tryptophan ends this CDR3, so it is likely a read error. The J gene is TRBJ2-1, the V gene TRBV7-9; 9 positions agree with TRBD1. CDR3 length: 15 amino acids. V shed 4 bases, J shed 7 bases, and the junction held 8 bases outside the gene matches. Germline V gene data show CDR1 as SEHNR and CDR2 as FQNEAQ (reference sequence). The CDR3, as DNA: TGTGCCAGCAGCTACGACAGGGGGAGAGAGAATGAGCAGTTCCTC. It yields the protein CASSYDRGRENEQFL.

This clonotype was detected once. At one end, the junction sequence differs from germline, possibly due to a read error. The V call is TRBV4-1, the J call TRBJ1-5; D unclear. Per the germline V gene, CDR1 is MGHRA and CDR2 is YSYEKL. The CDR3 runs 15 residues. The CDR3 loop is CTSSQEGSGNQPRYF. CDR3 sequence (DNA): TGCACCAGCAGCCAAGAAGGGTCGGGCAATCAGCCCCGGTATTTT.

Ten or more counts support this clonotype. The chain couples TRBV28 to TRBJ1-4, with D perhaps TRBD1 (6 bases). The V end was cut by 5 bases, the J end by 1 base, with 11 bases between. The CDR3 extends over 15 amino acids. Germline lookup yields CDR1 MDHEN and CDR2 SYDVKM. CDR3 amino acids: CASSPTGRTNEKLFF. The CDR3 DNA reads as TGTGCCAGCAGTCCCACAGGGAGAACTAATGAAAAACTGTTTTTT. Together with reference TRBV28 and TRBJ1-4, the CDR3 gives the full variable domain: DVKVTQSSRYLVKRTGEKVFLECVQDMDHENMFWYRQDPGLGLRLIYFSYDVKMKEKGDIPEGYSVSREKKERFSLILESASTNQTSMYLCASSPTGRTNEKLFFGSGTQLSVL.

With respect to this clonotype: One junction end does not reproduce the germline sequence, and a read error may be involved. The chain is built from TRBV11-2 and TRBJ2-7, with D perhaps matching TRBD2 (5 bases). Germline V CDR1 and CDR2: SGHAT, FQNNGV. The CDR3 contains 15 residues. CDR3 residues: CTSSSLSGGRYGQYF. In DNA form, the CDR3 reads TGTACCAGCAGCTCTCTGAGTGGAGGCCGCTACGGGCAGTACTTC.

In regard to this clonotype: Its ends do not fully match the called genes, so a read error is possible. The rearrangement uses TRBV6-1 and TRBJ1-2; D is ambiguous. Germline assignment: CDR1 MNHNS and CDR2 SASEGT. CDR3 length: 14 residues. CDR3 sequence: CASGENLTREGYTF. The CDR3 region has the DNA TGTGCCAGCGGTGAAAACTTGACAAGGGAAGGCTACACCTTC.

As regards this clonotype: The junction differs from germline at one of its ends, possibly a read error. The CDR3: CAGSYNTGNYDYTF. CDR3 sequence (DNA): TGTGCCGGCAGTTACAACACAGGAAACTATGACTACACCTTC. The rearrangement uses TRBV6-6 and TRBJ1-2; the D gene is possibly TRBD1 (5 bases). Per the germline V gene, CDR1 is MNHNY and CDR2 is SVGAGI (reference sequence). There are 14 residues in the CDR3.

The rearrangement joins TRBV11-2 to TRBJ2-7, with D uncertain. Per germline, CDR1 SGHAT and CDR2 FQNNGV. CDR3 length equals 12 residues. Trimming cost V 11 bases and J 3 bases, with 14 bases left between them. CDR3 in DNA: TGTGCCGGCGGTGGAGTCCTCTACGAGCAGTACTTC. This codes for CAGGGVLYEQYF.

This clonotype appeared many times. V is TRBV5-1 and J is TRBJ1-2; 7 nucleotides agree with TRBD1. V was clipped by 5 bases and J by 7 bases; unmatched bases: 8. This CDR3 contains 13 residues. Looked up from germline, CDR1 is SGHRS and CDR2 is YFSETQ. In DNA form, the CDR3 reads TGCGCCAGCAGAGGACAGGCGGCGGGTGGCTACACCTTC. Protein product: CASRGQAAGGYTF.

The J gene is TRBJ1-1, the V gene TRBV6-1; D is unclear. Germline V CDR1 and CDR2: MNHNS, SASEGT. This CDR3 has 14 residues. The CDR3 DNA follows: TGTGCTAGCGTTATCCAGAAGTCCCACCCTGAAGCTTTCTTT. Amino acid sequence: CASVIQKSHPEAFF.

Points on this clonotype: The conserved phenylalanine or tryptophan is not found at the CDR3 terminus, so this likely reflects a read error. Because the CDR3's place on the DNA is in doubt, the DNA is left out and the CDR3 is given as listed by TCRdb. CDR3 residues: CASIHRDRGAFLFL. J is TRBJ2-3 and V is TRBV5-6; whether TRBD1, the table's D call, matches the DNA was not checked. 14 amino acids form the CDR3, both terminal residues included. Per germline, CDR1 SGHDT and CDR2 YYEEEE.

This clonotype was observed many times. This chain connects TRBV5-1 to TRBJ2-1; 12 bases map to TRBD2. The CDR3 consists of 16 residues. The V and J ends lost 2 bases and 3 bases, in that order; junction bases with no gene match: 3. Germline lookup yields CDR1 SGHRS and CDR2 YFSETQ. CDR3 DNA: TGCGCCAGCAGCTTCCTACTAGCGGGAGGCTACAATGAGCAGTTCTTC. The encoded protein is CASSFLLAGGYNEQFF.

This clonotype is labeled medium-sized. The J gene is TRBJ2-1, the V gene TRBV6-5, with D perhaps matching TRBD1 (6 bases). The V end was cut by 5 bases, the J end by 2 bases, with 13 bases between. The germline V gene has CDR1 MNHEY and CDR2 SVGAGI. The CDR3 covers 15 residues. Written as DNA, the CDR3 is TGTGCCAGCAGTCCCGGACAGCCGACCTACAATGAGCAGTTCTTC. Residues: CASSPGQPTYNEQFF.

This clonotype came up once. The junction departs from the called germline gene at one end, perhaps through a read error. V is TRBV5-6 and J is TRBJ2-2; D possibly uses TRBD1 or TRBD2 (5 bases each). Germline CDR1 is SGHDT and CDR2 is YYEEEE. This CDR3 spans 14 amino acids. The DNA of the CDR3 is TGTGTCAGCAGTTCAGGGACGGGGACCGGGGAGCTGTTTTTT. Translation: CVSSSGTGTGELFF.